This T cell receptor beta chain was sequenced in a study of CXCR3-negative and CXCR3-positive naive CD8 T cells (dated by TCRdb to the late 2010s). A note on the overall study: In total, around 140 million TRB reads were obtained, corresponding to roughly 1.5 +/- 0.3 million reads per library. Diversity and physicochemical repertoire analyses covered eleven to twelve donors pooled from two independent experiments. Naive subsets from about 5 donors and memory cells from 3 donors were included in the TRBV-TRBJ cluster analysis. Results the study describes overall, beyond this receptor: Repertoire diversity was comparably high in both naive subsets but much lower in memory CD8+ T cells. Freshly isolated PBMCs were used for most assays because CXCR3 expression went down partially after cryopreservation. Naive CXCR3-negative and CXCR3-positive cells from the same donor showed similar TRBV-TRBJ usage, whereas memory cells showed distinct patterns. Compared with CXCR3-negative naive cells, CXCR3-positive naive cells had TRB CDR3s with higher hydrophobicity (lower Kidera factor 4), lower energy, and higher strength and volume indices. Because surface CD5, which is linked to self-reactivity in mice, was comparable between the naive subsets, TCR interaction strength was also inferred from TRB CDR3 physicochemical properties.

These reads were obtained on a NextSeq 550. The Human TCR Profiling Kit (MiLaboratory) was used to make UMI-labeled 5' RACE TRB cDNA libraries. The full amount of extracted RNA was used for cDNA synthesis, and the full amount of resulting cDNA was used for PCR amplification. Libraries were prepared in parallel using an identical number of PCR cycles. Under the source paper's analysis protocol: MIGEC and MiXCR extracted about 53,000 +/- 10,000 unique UMI-labeled TRB cDNA molecules per library, requiring at least two reads per UMI. On average, roughly 40,000 +/- 10,000 functional in-frame TRB CDR3 nucleotide clonotypes lacking stop codons were found per library. After downsampling to 5000 UMI-labeled TRB molecules per sample, diversity metrics such as normalized Shannon-Wiener and Chao1 were calculated in VDJtools. For the central five CDR3 residues, VDJtools calculated physicochemical properties weighted by clonotype size, namely interaction energy, strength, volume and Kidera factor 4. Based on TCRdb reprocessing of the reads, there is one entry per CDR3 protein sequence, and DNA is missing. Here the V and J calls rest on TCRdb's processing, not on the authors' analysis. The sample table records around 88,000 distinct CDR3 sequences. Together, the top ten hold under 0.95% of the sample.

Counted from cysteine to phenylalanine, this CDR3 has 14 amino acids. DNA is not on record. CDR1 DFQATT and CDR2 SNEGSKA were looked up in the germline V gene (reference sequence). Each CD8+ T cell subset was flow-sorted in triplicate, with roughly 300,000 cells per subset placed directly into RLT lysis buffer. To keep memory contaminants out, a stringent definition of naive CD8+ T cells was applied: CD45RO-CCR7+CD27+CD95-. Using standard density gradient centrifugation, peripheral blood mononuclear cells were isolated from buffy coats. A FACSAria III was used to flow-sort naive CD8+ T cells into CXCR3-negative and CXCR3-positive populations. An RNeasy Mini Kit was used to extract total RNA from the sorted cells. For this clonotype: This clone's antigen is unknown.

The source of this sequence is a human donor in good health. Some clones in this sample may be carry-over from other donors' samples. What was sequenced was naive CXCR3+ CD8+ T cells from blood. The cell subset or site label corresponds to: CD45RO-CCR7+CD27+CD95- naive CD8+ T cells expressing CXCR3 (TNR3+). This sequence uses TRBV20-1 and TRBJ1-1. This receptor has the CDR3 CSATGENSNTEAFF.